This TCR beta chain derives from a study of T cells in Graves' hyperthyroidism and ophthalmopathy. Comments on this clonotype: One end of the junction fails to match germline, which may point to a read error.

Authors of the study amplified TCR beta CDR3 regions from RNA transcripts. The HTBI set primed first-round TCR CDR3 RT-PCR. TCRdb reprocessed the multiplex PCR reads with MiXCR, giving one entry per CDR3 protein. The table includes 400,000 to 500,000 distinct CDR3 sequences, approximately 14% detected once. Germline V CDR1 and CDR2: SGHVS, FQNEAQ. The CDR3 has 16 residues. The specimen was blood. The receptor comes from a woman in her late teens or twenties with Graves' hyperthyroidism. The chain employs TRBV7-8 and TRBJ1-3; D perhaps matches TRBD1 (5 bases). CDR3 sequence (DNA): TGTGCCGGCAGGTTCGGACACTCAACCTCTGGAAACACCATATATTTT. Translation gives CAGRFGHSTSGNTIYF.